The T cell receptor beta chain under discussion was sequenced for a study of blood T cell repertoires in COVID-19. For the study at large: The samples span acute and convalescent COVID-19 from the United States, Italy and Spain. The analysed material was cDNA or gDNA that came from T cells, B-cell-depleted T cells, or PBMCs.

In germline, CDR1 is LGHNA, CDR2 YSLEER. The CDR3 consists of 16 residues. Trimming pared 0 bases from V and 5 bases from J, leaving 16 bases between. As originally analysed: Estimation of nucleated cell counts relied on the amplification of reference gene primers. The method was immunoSEQ multiplex PCR; TCRdb's version includes in-frame clones alone and lacks a portion of them. That table gives V, J and clone size, and the DNA gave D and trimming. This sample has 220,000 or so clones, with about 85% found just once. The V and J genes are TRBV4-3 and TRBJ2-5; D is unclear. Input material: peripheral blood. The receptor's source is a man younger than 40 with active or convalescent COVID-19. The CDR3 region is CASSQEYLSVGETQYF. In nucleotides, the CDR3 is TGCGCCAGCAGCCAAGAGTATTTGTCGGTTGGTGAGACCCAGTACTTC.